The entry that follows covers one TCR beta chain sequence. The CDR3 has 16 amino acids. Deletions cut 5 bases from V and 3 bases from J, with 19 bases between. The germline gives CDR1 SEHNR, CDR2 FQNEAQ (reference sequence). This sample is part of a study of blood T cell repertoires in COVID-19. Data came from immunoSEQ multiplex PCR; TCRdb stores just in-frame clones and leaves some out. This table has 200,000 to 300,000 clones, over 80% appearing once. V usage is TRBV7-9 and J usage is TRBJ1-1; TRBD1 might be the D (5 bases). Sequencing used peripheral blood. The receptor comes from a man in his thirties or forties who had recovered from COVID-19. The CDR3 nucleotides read TGTGCCAGCAGCCCTTCCCAGGAGGGGAGCGACACTGAAGCTTTCTTT. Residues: CASSPSQEGSDTEAFF.